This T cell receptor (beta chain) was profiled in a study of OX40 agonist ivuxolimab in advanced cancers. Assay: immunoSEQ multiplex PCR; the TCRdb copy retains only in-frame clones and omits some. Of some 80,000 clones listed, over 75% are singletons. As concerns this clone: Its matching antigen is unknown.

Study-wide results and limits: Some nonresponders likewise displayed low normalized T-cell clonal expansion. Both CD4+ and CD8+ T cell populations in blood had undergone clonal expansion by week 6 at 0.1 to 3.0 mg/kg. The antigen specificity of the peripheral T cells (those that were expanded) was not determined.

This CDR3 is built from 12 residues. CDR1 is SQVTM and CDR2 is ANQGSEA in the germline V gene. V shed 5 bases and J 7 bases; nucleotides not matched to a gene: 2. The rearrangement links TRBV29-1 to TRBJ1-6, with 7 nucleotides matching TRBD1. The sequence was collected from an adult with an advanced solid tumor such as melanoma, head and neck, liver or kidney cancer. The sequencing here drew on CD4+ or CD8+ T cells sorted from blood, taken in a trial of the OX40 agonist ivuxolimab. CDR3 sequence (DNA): TGCAGCGTTCTACAGGGGAATTCACCCCTCCACTTT. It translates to CSVLQGNSPLHF.